Each of the 19 T cell receptor beta chains below was sequenced from the same sample in a study of human T cells and chemical hapten exposure. One entry per CDR3 protein results from TCRdb running MiXCR on the RACE reads. The data show roughly 140,000 distinct CDR3 sequences, approximately 12% seen once. Time point described: patch test 2, 6 weeks after DPC sensitization. Noted treatment: therapeutic diphenylcyclopropenone sensitization with weekly scalp DPC. The sequencing used whole blood, collected in connection with sensitization to the hapten diphenylcyclopropenone (DPC). All receptors derive from a woman aged 45-65 years with alopecia areata. Some clones in this sample may be carry-over from other donors' samples.

This clonotype was observed a handful of times. The V and J genes are TRBV11-2 and TRBJ2-1; 7 nucleotides align to TRBD1. This CDR3 region has 15 residues. Losses at the gene ends were 5 bases for V and 5 bases for J; bases not matched to a gene: 9. Germline V gives CDR1 SGHAT, CDR2 FQNNGV. The CDR3 coding sequence is TGTGCCAGCAGCCTTCTACAGGGGAACGACAATGAGCAGTTCTTC. This encodes CASSLLQGNDNEQFF.

CDR3 DNA sequence: TGCGCCAGCAGCCAAGGACGGGGAAATTACAATGAGCAGTTCTTC. Translation gives CASSQGRGNYNEQFF. The chain couples TRBV4-1 to TRBJ2-1; D possibly corresponds to TRBD2 (5 bases). V shed 1 base and J shed 4 bases, with 11 bases lying between them. Germline CDR1 MGHRA, CDR2 YSYEKL. The CDR3 totals 15 residues.

The rearrangement links TRBV6-2 or TRBV6-3 to TRBJ1-1, with D uncertain. The CDR3 is 14 amino acids. V lost 2 bases and J lost 1, with 8 bases in between. CDR1 is MNHEY, CDR2 SVGEGT, per germline. The DNA of the CDR3 is TGTGCCAGCAGTTACAGGGTTCGGAACACTGAAGCTTTCTTT. It specifies CASSYRVRNTEAFF.

The V gene is TRBV12-3 or TRBV12-4, the J gene TRBJ2-1; 8 bases are shared with TRBD2. The length of the CDR3 is 12 residues. V gave up 5 bases and J gave up 15 bases; unmatched junction bases: 9. The CDR3 loop is CASSPGLVSWFF. As DNA, the CDR3 is TGTGCCAGCAGTCCGGGACTAGTGAGTTGGTTCTTC.

V gene TRBV4-3 combines with J gene TRBJ1-6, with D unresolved. The CDR3 extends over 13 amino acids. The V and J ends lost 1 base and 9 bases respectively, with 7 bases between them. Per germline, CDR1 LGHNA and CDR2 YSLEER. CDR3 coding DNA: TGCGCCAGCAGCCAAGCTAAGGGTTCACCCCTCCACTTT. Its translation: CASSQAKGSPLHF.

The chain recombines TRBV6-5 with TRBJ2-2; TRBD2 might be the D (5 bases). Trimming stripped 11 bases from V and 0 bases from J, with 16 bases between. Germline CDR1 reads MNHEY; CDR2 reads SVGAGI. The CDR3 is 15 amino acids. This chain's CDR3 is CALGAVRTNTGELFF. The CDR3 nucleotides are TGTGCCCTCGGAGCGGTTCGAACGAACACCGGGGAGCTGTTTTTT.

This clonotype was found many times. The V and J genes are TRBV28 and TRBJ1-1, with 7 bases aligning to TRBD1. With 3 bases clipped from V and 8 bases from J, the junction kept 6 bases outside the gene matches. The germline CDR1 and CDR2 sequences are MDHEN and SYDVKM. This CDR3 has 13 amino acids. The CDR3 loop reads CASSLRQGTEAFF. As DNA, the CDR3 is TGTGCCAGCAGTTTGCGACAGGGTACCGAAGCTTTCTTT.

The table lists this clonotype with a few counts. V and J are TRBV18 and TRBJ1-5; 7 bases are a match to TRBD1. Per the germline V gene, CDR1 is KGHSH and CDR2 is LQKENI. The CDR3 consists of 14 residues. The J segment lost 5 bases and the V segment lost 3 bases, leaving 4 bases of the junction unmatched. The CDR3 protein is CASSPMQGDQPQHF. The DNA of the CDR3 is TGTGCCAGCTCACCGATGCAGGGGGATCAGCCCCAGCATTTT. Using reference TRBV18 and TRBJ1-5 for the parts outside the CDR3, the full variable domain is NAGVMQNPRHLVRRRGQEARLRCSPMKGHSHVYWYRQLPEEGLKFMVYLQKENIIDESGMPKERFSAEFPKEGPSILRIQQVVRGDSAAYFCASSPMQGDQPQHFGDGTRLSIL.

There are a few counts of this clonotype. The CDR3 sequence: CASSPTGEETQYF. Here the CDR3 DNA reads TGTGCCAGCAGCCCAACAGGGGAAGAGACCCAGTACTTC. This chain uses TRBV4-2 with TRBJ2-5; 7 nucleotides align to TRBD1. J was trimmed by 3 bases and V by 4 bases; bases with no gene match: 2. In germline, CDR1 is LGHNA, CDR2 YNFKEQ. The CDR3 sequence is 13 residues long.

This clonotype was recorded many times. The V call is TRBV19, the J call TRBJ2-7; 7 bases fit TRBD1. Unmatched junction bases numbered 14, after V lost 6 bases and J lost 6 bases. The CDR3 is made up of 15 amino acids. Germline V gives CDR1 LNHDA, CDR2 SQIVND (reference sequence). The CDR3 DNA is TGTGCCAGTAGCCCAGGTGAGACAGGGATTCGCGAGCAGTACTTC. It yields the protein CASSPGETGIREQYF.

The chain is built from TRBV2 and TRBJ1-5, with TRBD1 matching over 10 bases. This CDR3 has 15 amino acids. Per germline, CDR1 SNHLY and CDR2 FYNNEI. V lost 3 bases, J lost 3 bases, and 2 bases stayed unmatched. The CDR3 sequence: CASSETGGSNQPQHF. The CDR3, as DNA: TGTGCCAGCAGTGAGACAGGGGGCTCCAATCAGCCCCAGCATTTT.

This clonotype was counted between two and nine times. The genes are TRBV7-6 and TRBJ2-1; 10 nucleotides align to TRBD2. The length of the CDR3 is 19 residues. Germline V CDR1 and CDR2: SGHVS, FNYEAQ. V was pared by 5 bases and J by 0 bases, with 13 bases of the junction left unmatched. The CDR3 DNA reads TGTGCCAGCAGCGCCCGAATAGCGGGAGGCTCTAGCTCCTACAATGAGCAGTTCTTC. Encoded protein: CASSARIAGGSSSYNEQFF.

The genes are TRBV28 and TRBJ2-1; D unclear. CDR3 length equals 15 residues. Germline lookup yields CDR1 MDHEN and CDR2 SYDVKM. V was clipped by 7 bases and J by 0 bases, with 13 bases between them. The CDR3 region has the DNA TGTGCCAGCACCCTTAATCCCCCCTCCTACAATGAGCAGTTCTTC. This sequence encodes CASTLNPPSYNEQFF. Complete variable domain (other parts from reference TRBV28 and TRBJ2-1): DVKVTQSSRYLVKRTGEKVFLECVQDMDHENMFWYRQDPGLGLRLIYFSYDVKMKEKGDIPEGYSVSREKKERFSLILESASTNQTSMYLCASTLNPPSYNEQFFGPGTRLTVL.

This clonotype occurred many times. The chain carries TRBV19 and TRBJ2-1; the match to TRBD1 covers 9 bases. Germline assignment: CDR1 LNHDA and CDR2 SQIVND (reference sequence). This CDR3 is built from 16 residues. V dropped 6 bases and J dropped 9; count of bases not matched to a gene: 15. The CDR3 is CASSPPGQGGGGEQFF. In DNA form, the CDR3 reads TGTGCCAGTAGCCCACCGGGACAGGGAGGAGGAGGTGAGCAGTTCTTC.

This clonotype was seen more than once but under ten times. The rearrangement links TRBV4-3 to TRBJ2-2; 7 positions match TRBD1. This CDR3 has 15 residues. Per the germline V gene, CDR1 is LGHNA and CDR2 is YSLEER. Unmatched junction bases numbered 6, after V lost 4 bases and J lost 4 bases. The CDR3 DNA reads TGCGCCAGCAGCCGCGGACAGGTATCCACCGGGGAGCTGTTTTTT. This sequence encodes CASSRGQVSTGELFF.

This clonotype was found a few times. The rearrangement links TRBV30 to TRBJ2-3; D ambiguous. With 0 bases removed from V and 1 base from J, the gap between germline ends came to 5 bases. The CDR3 runs to 13 residues. CDR1 is GTSNPN and CDR2 is SVGIG in the germline V gene (reference sequence). CDR3 region: CAWSVGGTDTQYF. DNA for the CDR3: TGTGCCTGGAGTGTGGGCGGCACAGATACGCAGTATTTT.

This chain connects TRBV5-1 to TRBJ2-7; D remains unclear. Germline V gene sequence: CDR1 SGHRS, CDR2 YFSETQ. V lost 2 bases to trimming and J lost 5 bases, with 14 bases between them. This CDR3 contains 14 residues. CDR3 loop: CASSLTGPPNEQYF. CDR3 nucleotides: TGCGCCAGCAGCTTAACCGGGCCCCCGAACGAGCAGTACTTC.

This clonotype turned up a few times. The CDR3, as DNA: TGCAGCGTACAGCCGAACACCGGGGAGCTGTTTTTT. Residues: CSVQPNTGELFF. J is TRBJ2-2 and V is TRBV29-1; D is unresolved. The germline V gene has CDR1 SQVTM and CDR2 ANQGSEA. This CDR3 has 12 amino acids. The V gene lost 6 bases and the J gene lost 0 bases, with 5 bases spanning the gap.

This clonotype was observed a handful of times. The chain combines TRBV6-2 or TRBV6-3 with TRBJ2-2; D is ambiguous. The ends were cut back, 10 bases at V and 4 bases at J, with 10 bases in the middle. The CDR3 runs 12 residues. Germline CDR1 MNHEY, CDR2 SVGEGT. The chain's CDR3 is CATMTGTGELFF. CDR3 sequence (DNA): TGTGCCACCATGACGGGCACCGGGGAGCTGTTTTTT.